Shown below are 25 T cell receptor beta chains from a single sample sequenced in a study of blood T cell repertoires in COVID-19 (dated by TCRdb to 2018 to 2020). Receptor libraries were prepared by the immunoSEQ multiplex PCR assay. TCRdb's version of the immuneACCESS table is confined to in-frame rearrangements and falls short of the full clone set. An unresolved V gene accounts for under half of the shortfall where checked; the remainder is of unknown origin. This sample holds 340,000 or so clones; around 82% were observed only once. Clones ranked in the top ten supply 3% of the sample. What was sequenced was peripheral blood. These receptor sequences come from a young man with active or convalescent COVID-19.

The genes are TRBV19 and TRBJ1-1; maybe TRBD1 (5 bases). Trimming left V 6 bases short and J 3 bases short, with 14 bases between. CDR1 is LNHDA and CDR2 is SQIVND in the germline V gene (reference sequence). The CDR3 has 14 residues. CDR3 in amino acids: CASSPGSRDTEAFF. In DNA form, the CDR3 reads TGTGCCAGTAGCCCCGGGAGCAGGGACACTGAAGCTTTCTTT.

The gene calls are TRBV4-3 and TRBJ2-5, with TRBD2 matching over 8 bases. From germline, CDR1 is LGHNA and CDR2 YSLEER. CDR3 size: 15 residues. J lost 8 bases, V lost 1 base, and 9 bases had no gene match. The CDR3 DNA reads TGCGCCAGCAGCCAAGGGGTAGGGAGCGGGGGTACCCAGTACTTC. Encoded protein: CASSQGVGSGGTQYF.

Only a few counts were recorded for this clone. This chain connects TRBV27 to TRBJ2-2; 11 bases align to TRBD2. Germline CDR1 MNHEY, CDR2 SMNVEV (reference sequence). The length of the CDR3 is 14 residues. J gave up 4 bases and V 8 bases, and 3 bases lay outside the gene matches. The CDR3 sequence: CASAGTSGTGELFF. CDR3 in DNA: TGTGCCAGCGCCGGGACTAGCGGCACCGGGGAGCTGTTTTTT.

V gene TRBV6-5 combines with J gene TRBJ1-5; weak D call: TRBD1 (6 bases). This CDR3 is built from 15 residues. V lost 0 bases to trimming and J lost 3 bases, with 9 bases between them. Germline lookup yields CDR1 MNHEY and CDR2 SVGAGI. The CDR3 loop is CASSYSRQANQPQHF. Here the CDR3 DNA reads TGTGCCAGCAGTTACTCCCGACAGGCCAATCAGCCCCAGCATTTT.

The genes are TRBV30 and TRBJ2-7, with 10 nucleotides matching TRBD1. The CDR3 is 15 amino acids. V trimming: 0 bases; J trimming: 3 bases; junction bases outside the gene matches: 5. The V gene's germline CDR1 is GTSNPN and CDR2 SVGIG (reference sequence). The CDR3 DNA is TGTGCCTGGAGTGTAGGGACAGGGGTAATCTACGAGCAGTACTTC. The encoded protein is CAWSVGTGVIYEQYF.

The V and J genes are TRBV7-8 and TRBJ1-6; D is ambiguous. The V end lost 1 base, the J end lost 10 bases, and 14 bases lay between the germline ends. This CDR3 spans 15 amino acids. Germline loops: CDR1 SGHVS, CDR2 FQNEAQ. CDR3 region: CASSLGVRDRSPLHF. CDR3 DNA: TGTGCCAGCAGCTTAGGAGTGAGGGATCGATCACCCCTCCACTTT.

The chain couples TRBV29-1 to TRBJ2-7; TRBD1 agrees at 7 bases. The CDR3 covers 15 residues. CDR1 and CDR2 from the germline V gene are SQVTM and ANQGSEA. The ends lost 4 bases at V and 2 bases at J; junction bases unmatched: 11. CDR3 bases: TGCAGCGTTGGATCGTCCGACAGGGTAGCCTACGAGCAGTACTTC. This gives the protein CSVGSSDRVAYEQYF.

This rearrangement joins TRBV2 to TRBJ2-5, with TRBD2 matching over 11 bases. Germline assignment: CDR1 SNHLY and CDR2 FYNNEI. Trimming removed 6 bases from V and 4 bases from J; junction bases left unmatched: 10. This CDR3 is 16 amino acids long. The chain's CDR3 is CASSERLAGHGETQYF. In DNA, the CDR3 is TGTGCCAGCAGCGAGAGACTAGCGGGGCATGGAGAGACCCAGTACTTC.

J is TRBJ2-2 and V is TRBV2; 10 bases match TRBD2. The germline V gene has CDR1 SNHLY and CDR2 FYNNEI. Germline trimming cut 6 bases from V and 7 bases from J; bases unmatched to any gene: 11. This CDR3 contains 16 residues. Written as DNA, the CDR3 is TGTGCCAGCAGGACCATTCTAGCGGGAGAACACGGGGAGCTGTTTTTT. The encoded protein is CASRTILAGEHGELFF.

The rearrangement links TRBV11-3 to TRBJ2-2; 8 bases line up with TRBD1. From germline, CDR1 is SGHNT and CDR2 YENEEA. This CDR3 region has 16 residues. The V gene end was trimmed by 0 bases and the J gene end by 7 bases; junction bases not matched to a gene: 7. CDR3 coding DNA: TGTGCCAGCAGCTTAGAGGGACAGGTTAAGGTCGGGGAGCTGTTTTTT. Translation gives CASSLEGQVKVGELFF.

V and J are TRBV28 and TRBJ2-7; D possibly corresponds to TRBD2 (6 bases). CDR1 and CDR2 (germline): MDHEN, SYDVKM. This CDR3 region has 17 residues. V lost 4 bases and J 3 bases, leaving 22 bases between the germline ends. CDR3 nucleotide sequence: TGTGCCAGCAGTTCCCGGGCTCCCTCCCATAGCGGCTACGAGCAGTACTTC. Amino acid sequence: CASSSRAPSHSGYEQYF. The full variable domain, completed using reference TRBV28 and TRBJ2-7, is DVKVTQSSRYLVKRTGEKVFLECVQDMDHENMFWYRQDPGLGLRLIYFSYDVKMKEKGDIPEGYSVSREKKERFSLILESASTNQTSMYLCASSSRAPSHSGYEQYFGPGTRLTVT.

This sequence joins TRBV19 and TRBJ2-2; TRBD2 aligns across 9 bases. V was clipped by 6 bases and J by 5 bases; unmatched bases: 4. Germline V CDR1 and CDR2: LNHDA, SQIVND (reference sequence). This CDR3 has 14 residues. CDR3 sequence: CASREAGGTGELFF. The CDR3 DNA reads as TGTGCCAGTAGGGAAGCGGGAGGAACCGGGGAGCTGTTTTTT.

The sample holds one count of this clone. The chain links TRBV2 to TRBJ2-7, with D possibly being TRBD1 (6 bases). The CDR3 has 14 residues. Germline V lookup: CDR1 SNHLY, CDR2 FYNNEI. The V end was cut by 5 bases, the J end by 4 bases, with 15 bases between. The CDR3 DNA reads TGTGCCAGCAGTTCCGACAGGTTCCCTTACGAGCAGTACTTC. Residues: CASSSDRFPYEQYF.

The chain recombines TRBV19 with TRBJ1-2; D not resolved. Trimming shortened V by 6 bases and J by 8 bases, and 22 bases separated the two germline ends. Germline assignment: CDR1 LNHDA and CDR2 SQIVND (reference sequence). This CDR3 is built from 15 residues. CDR3 protein: CASSVLPRAQRGYTF. CDR3 nucleotides: TGTGCCAGTAGCGTCCTCCCGCGAGCCCAGCGGGGCTACACCTTC.

The chain joins TRBV5-1 to TRBJ1-2; 8 bases line up with TRBD1. This CDR3 contains 15 residues. The V gene's germline CDR1 is SGHRS and CDR2 YFSETQ. The J segment lost 4 bases and the V segment lost 4 bases, leaving 9 bases of the junction unmatched. In DNA, the CDR3 is TGCGCCAGCAGCGTATGGGACAGGTCTAGCTATGGCTACACCTTC. The encoded protein is CASSVWDRSSYGYTF.

The V gene is TRBV5-4, the J gene TRBJ2-7; 8 nucleotides agree with TRBD1. This CDR3 contains 16 residues. Germline CDR1 and CDR2: SGHNT and YYREEE (reference sequence). V was pared by 4 bases and J by 3 bases, with 12 bases of the junction left unmatched. For the CDR3, the DNA is TGTGCCAGCAGCGGGGGGCCCACAGGGGGTGGCTACGAGCAGTACTTC. It specifies CASSGGPTGGGYEQYF.

This clone was recorded many times. The J gene is TRBJ2-7, the V gene TRBV19, with 7 bases aligning to TRBD1. The CDR3 covers 12 residues. V gave up 5 bases and J gave up 4 bases; unmatched junction bases: 2. Germline V CDR1 and CDR2: LNHDA, SQIVND (reference sequence). The CDR3 coding sequence is TGTGCCAGTAGTGGGACAGAGTACGAGCAGTACTTC. This sequence encodes CASSGTEYEQYF.

The sample holds one count of this clone. The V and J genes are TRBV10-3 and TRBJ2-1, with D perhaps matching TRBD2 (5 bases). V shed 7 bases and J shed 8 bases, with 21 bases lying between them. CDR1 ENHRY and CDR2 SYGVKD come from the germline V gene. The CDR3 loop spans 15 amino acids. This CDR3 reads CAIKGPGGLGHEQFF. CDR3 coding DNA: TGTGCCATCAAGGGTCCGGGCGGGCTAGGACATGAGCAGTTCTTC.

This clone appeared a few times. The chain carries TRBV24-1 and TRBJ2-2, with a tentative D call TRBD2 (5 bases). The V and J ends lost 12 bases and 5 bases respectively, with 12 bases between them. The CDR3 extends over 12 amino acids. Germline CDR1 is KGHDR and CDR2 is SFDVKD. CDR3 nucleotide sequence: TGTGCCTCCAACCGAGGGACCGGGGAGCTGTTTTTT. As protein: CASNRGTGELFF.

In DNA, the CDR3 is TGTGCCAGCAGCCGGAACAGGGGAAGTAATGAAAAACTGTTTTTT. This translates into CASSRNRGSNEKLFF. J is TRBJ1-4 and V is TRBV14, with TRBD1 matching over 7 bases. Germline V gene data show CDR1 as SGHDN and CDR2 as FVKESK. V lost 4 bases to trimming and J lost 4 bases; unmatched junction nucleotides: 6. The CDR3 has 15 amino acids.

A note on this clone: Other DNA sequences in the sample encode the same CDR3. The rearrangement links TRBV18 to TRBJ2-3; TRBD2 aligns across 11 bases. After removal of 3 bases from V and 2 bases from J, the junction contained 1 base not matched to a gene. The CDR3 has 15 residues. From germline, CDR1 is KGHSH and CDR2 LQKENI. The CDR3 DNA reads as TGTGCCAGCTCACCGGGACTAGCGGTCACAGATACGCAGTATTTT. Translated: CASSPGLAVTDTQYF. Supplemented by reference TRBV18 and TRBJ2-3, the full variable domain reads NAGVMQNPRHLVRRRGQEARLRCSPMKGHSHVYWYRQLPEEGLKFMVYLQKENIIDESGMPKERFSAEFPKEGPSILRIQQVVRGDSAAYFCASSPGLAVTDTQYFGPGTRLTVL.

The rearrangement links TRBV5-1 to TRBJ1-2, with 7 bases identical to TRBD1. CDR1 is SGHRS and CDR2 is YFSETQ in the germline V gene. The CDR3 has 14 residues. Germline trimming cut 1 base from V and 4 bases from J; bases unmatched to any gene: 4. CDR3 loop: CASSLTGASYGYTF. In DNA, the CDR3 is TGCGCCAGCAGCTTGACAGGGGCTTCCTATGGCTACACCTTC. Full variable domain (rest looked up from reference TRBV5-1 and TRBJ1-2): KAGVTQTPRYLIKTRGQQVTLSCSPISGHRSVSWYQQTPGQGLQFLFEYFSETQRNKGNFPGRFSGRQFSNSRSEMNVSTLELGDSALYLCASSLTGASYGYTFGSGTRLTVV.

The rearrangement links TRBV5-3 to TRBJ1-1; D not certain. TRBV5-3 falls under the ORF class, with uncertain function. The CDR3 is 11 residues long. V was pared by 3 bases and J by 10 bases, with 10 bases between. The CDR3 region has the DNA TGTGCCAGAAGCTCGCGGGCCTTAGCTTTCTTT. This translates into CARSSRALAFF.

The chain employs TRBV19 and TRBJ1-5; a weak D match, TRBD1 (5 bases). CDR1 and CDR2 (germline): LNHDA, SQIVND (reference sequence). This CDR3 region has 15 residues. The V end was cut by 5 bases, the J end by 2 bases, with 13 bases between. As DNA, the CDR3 is TGTGCCAGTAGTCTCAGGGATGTGGGCAATCAGCCCCAGCATTTT. The encoded protein is CASSLRDVGNQPQHF.

There are a few counts of this clone. The chain is built from TRBV19 and TRBJ1-4; D gene ambiguous. Germline CDR1 LNHDA, CDR2 SQIVND (reference sequence). CDR3 length: 14 amino acids. V dropped 3 bases and J dropped 3 bases, with 8 bases sitting between them. This CDR3 is CASSIPPANEKLFF. CDR3 in DNA: TGTGCCAGTAGTATCCCCCCGGCTAATGAAAAACTGTTTTTT. The variable domain in full, completed from reference TRBV19 and TRBJ1-4, reads DGGITQSPKYLFRKEGQNVTLSCEQNLNHDAMYWYRQDPGQGLRLIYYSQIVNDFQKGDIAEGYSVSREKKESFPLTVTSAQKNPTAFYLCASSIPPANEKLFFGSGTQLSVL.